The clone carrying this T cell receptor (beta chain) was seen once. Its target is unknown. Data came from immunoSEQ multiplex PCR; TCRdb stores just in-frame clones and leaves some out. This sample has 70,000 or so clones, with around four fifths found just once. The CDR3 is made up of 12 amino acids. With 7 bases removed from V and 3 bases from J, the gap between germline ends came to 6 bases. Looked up from germline, CDR1 is MNHNY and CDR2 is SVGAGI (reference sequence). The sample comes from a study of OX40 agonist ivuxolimab in advanced cancers. Whole-study context: Patient treatment consisted of intravenous ivuxolimab administration every 2 weeks at 0.01 to 10 mg/kg. Points from the study as a whole: Averaging showed that CD8+ T cells had more expanded clones than CD4+ did. The authors also found low normalized T-cell clonal expansion in some nonresponders. Both blood CD4+ and CD8+ T cells showed clonal growth by week 6 at 0.1 to 3.0 mg/kg.

The chain joins TRBV6-6 to TRBJ2-2; no clear D gene. The sequence came from an adult with an advanced solid tumor such as melanoma, head and neck, liver or kidney cancer. Here the sequenced sample was CD4+ or CD8+ T cells sorted from blood, taken in a trial of the OX40 agonist ivuxolimab. The CDR3 sequence: CASKRDTGELFF. CDR3 in DNA: TGTGCCAGCAAAAGGGACACCGGGGAGCTGTTTTTT.